This passage covers 30 T cell receptor beta chains from one sample sequenced in a study of T cell responses to AZD1222 COVID-19 vaccine. Sequencing was performed with immunoSEQ multiplex PCR; in TCRdb, only in-frame clones are kept and a portion is missing. The table lists about 120,000 clones, roughly 90% of them singletons, with 6% to 8.5% in the top ten. The specimen was peripheral blood, collected 28 days after the second AZD1222 dose. The source is an adult who received the AZD1222 COVID-19 vaccine.

This chain connects TRBV28 to TRBJ1-1; D call uncertain. V gave up 5 bases and J gave up 11 bases, with 9 bases separating them. CDR3 length: 10 amino acids. The germline gives CDR1 MDHEN, CDR2 SYDVKM. The CDR3 nucleotides read TGTGCCAGCAGTCGTGTAAGGGCTTTCTTT. It yields the protein CASSRVRAFF.

The genes are TRBV28 and TRBJ1-2, with 10 bases fitting TRBD1. The germline CDR1 and CDR2 sequences are MDHEN and SYDVKM. CDR3 length equals 12 residues. The V and J ends lost 11 bases and 5 bases, in that order; junction bases with no gene match: 5. CDR3 coding DNA: TGTGCCGTCGGGGACAGGGGATATGGCTACACCTTC. Its protein product is CAVGDRGYGYTF.

The V call is TRBV24-1, the J call TRBJ2-6, with TRBD2 as a possible D gene (6 bases). The germline V gene encodes CDR1 KGHDR and CDR2 SFDVKD. Trimming shortened V by 2 bases and J by 3 bases, and 7 bases separated the two germline ends. The CDR3 is made up of 15 amino acids. DNA of the CDR3: TGTGCCACCAGTGATTGGAGGGTTGGGGCCAACGTCCTGACTTTC. It encodes CATSDWRVGANVLTF.

The genes are TRBV28 and TRBJ2-7; D is uncertain. Germline CDR1 reads MDHEN; CDR2 reads SYDVKM. V was clipped by 1 base and J by 0 bases, with 13 bases between them. The length of the CDR3 is 16 residues. DNA for the CDR3: TGTGCCAGCAGTTTATCTCATTCCTCCGGCTCCTACGAGCAGTACTTC. It is translated as CASSLSHSSGSYEQYF.

The CDR3 protein is CASSPGGNTEAFF. CDR3 bases: TGTGCCAGCAGTCCAGGGGGGAACACTGAAGCTTTCTTT. V gene TRBV12-3 or TRBV12-4 combines with J gene TRBJ1-1; 7 bases line up with TRBD1. The CDR3 consists of 13 residues. The V and J ends lost 5 bases and 1 base, in that order; junction bases with no gene match: 1.

CDR3 bases: TGTGCCAGCAGAACCCAGGGAGCGGGGATCTACGAGCAGTACTTC. Protein: CASRTQGAGIYEQYF. J is TRBJ2-7 and V is TRBV28; 7 bases agree with TRBD2. This CDR3 region has 15 residues. Germline values: CDR1 MDHEN, CDR2 SYDVKM. V dropped 6 bases and J dropped 3; count of bases not matched to a gene: 11.

The rearrangement links TRBV5-4 to TRBJ2-7, with 9 bases matching TRBD2. The germline gives CDR1 SGHNT, CDR2 YYREEE (reference sequence). The CDR3 sequence is 14 residues long. V lost 2 bases, J lost 3 bases, and 3 bases stayed unmatched. The CDR3: CASSLAGGYYEQYF. The CDR3 bases are TGTGCCAGCAGCTTAGCGGGAGGATACTACGAGCAGTACTTC. The variable domain in full, completed from reference TRBV5-4 and TRBJ2-7, reads ETGVTQSPTHLIKTRGQQVTLRCSSQSGHNTVSWYQQALGQGPQFIFQYYREEENGRGNFPPRFSGLQFPNYSSELNVNALELDDSALYLCASSLAGGYYEQYFGPGTRLTVT.

The chain is built from TRBV5-1 and TRBJ2-6, with D possibly TRBD2 on 5 matching bases. V gave up 0 bases and J gave up 3 bases, with 16 bases separating them. The CDR3 covers 18 residues. Germline CDR1 SGHRS, CDR2 YFSETQ. The CDR3 nucleotides are TGCGCCAGCAGCTTGGTTGCCAGGAGTGAGGGTGGGGCCAACGTCCTGACTTTC. It is translated as CASSLVARSEGGANVLTF.

The chain uses TRBV6-5 and TRBJ1-5; the D is unclear. The CDR3 has 16 amino acids. The V gene lost 0 bases and the J gene lost 6 bases, with 15 bases spanning the gap. The germline gives CDR1 MNHEY, CDR2 SVGAGI. The CDR3 DNA follows: TGTGCCAGCAGTTACTCGGGCCAGCCTTGGGCTCAGCCCCAGCATTTT. The encoded protein is CASSYSGQPWAQPQHF.

This chain connects TRBV4-2 to TRBJ2-7, with 9 bases aligning to TRBD2. This CDR3 is built from 16 residues. V lost 0 bases, J lost 6 bases, and 9 bases stayed unmatched. CDR1 and CDR2 (germline): LGHNA, YNFKEQ. Here the CDR3 reads CASSQDLLAGLGEQYF. The CDR3 DNA follows: TGTGCCAGCAGCCAAGATCTGCTAGCGGGGCTAGGCGAGCAGTACTTC.

This chain uses TRBV5-1 with TRBJ2-5, with 9 nucleotides matching TRBD1. Germline V gene data show CDR1 as SGHRS and CDR2 as YFSETQ. The J segment lost 5 bases and the V segment lost 4 bases, leaving 6 bases of the junction unmatched. This CDR3 is 14 amino acids long. CDR3 loop: CASSRTGAEETQYF. The CDR3 nucleotides are TGCGCCAGCAGCAGGACAGGGGCGGAGGAGACCCAGTACTTC.

The V and J genes are TRBV30 and TRBJ1-1; D remains ambiguous. V was cut by 0 bases and J by 1 base, with 6 bases left in between. This CDR3 comprises 13 residues. Germline CDR1 and CDR2: GTSNPN and SVGIG (reference sequence). Written as DNA, the CDR3 is TGTGCCTGGAGTGTCGTCAGGAACACTGAAGCTTTCTTT. This translates into CAWSVVRNTEAFF.

V usage is TRBV27 and J usage is TRBJ1-1; D unresolved. Germline assignment: CDR1 MNHEY and CDR2 SMNVEV (reference sequence). V lost 6 bases, J lost 1 base, and 18 bases lay in between. CDR3 size: 16 residues. The CDR3 protein is CASSPSSGEKNTEAFF. CDR3 DNA: TGTGCCAGCAGCCCAAGTTCAGGAGAGAAGAACACTGAAGCTTTCTTT.

This sequence joins TRBV6-5 and TRBJ1-2; 8 bases are shared with TRBD1. Germline CDR1 and CDR2: MNHEY and SVGAGI. CDR3 length: 13 residues. Trimming at V came to 8 bases and at J to 2 bases, leaving 4 bases not matched to a gene. CDR3 DNA: TGTGCCAGCGGGCAGGGGGCGAACTATGGCTACACCTTC. This codes for CASGQGANYGYTF.

V gene TRBV5-1 combines with J gene TRBJ2-3; 8 bases align to TRBD2. V was clipped by 0 bases and J by 2 bases; unmatched bases: 2. Looked up from germline, CDR1 is SGHRS and CDR2 is YFSETQ. This CDR3 has 15 residues. The CDR3 nucleotides are TGCGCCAGCAGCTTGGTTAGCGGGGACACAGATACGCAGTATTTT. Its translation: CASSLVSGDTDTQYF.

CDR3 residues: CASNSGRTGELFF. CDR3 coding DNA: TGCGCCAGCAATAGCGGGAGGACCGGGGAGCTGTTTTTT. The chain carries TRBV10-2 and TRBJ2-2; the match to TRBD2 covers 10 bases. This CDR3 has 13 amino acids. The J segment lost 5 bases and the V segment lost 7 bases, leaving 1 base of the junction unmatched. Germline CDR1 and CDR2: WSHSY and SAAADI.

The V and J genes are TRBV9 and TRBJ2-1; D ambiguous. Germline CDR1 SGDLS, CDR2 YYNGEE. The CDR3 runs 16 residues. V gave up 4 bases and J gave up 2 bases, with 16 bases separating them. The chain's CDR3 is CASSPHQAVTYNEQFF. DNA of the CDR3: TGTGCCAGCAGCCCCCATCAGGCCGTCACCTACAATGAGCAGTTCTTC.

V usage is TRBV20-1 and J usage is TRBJ1-6, with 9 bases aligning to TRBD1. The germline V gene has CDR1 DFQATT and CDR2 SNEGSKA (reference sequence). With V trimmed by 3 bases and J by 4 bases, 4 bases remained unmatched. CDR3 length: 15 residues. The CDR3 DNA is TGCAGTGCTAGTACAGGGGGCGCTTATAATTCACCCCTCCACTTT. Amino acids: CSASTGGAYNSPLHF.

This clone occurred once. The V call is TRBV9, the J call TRBJ2-1, with 10 bases fitting TRBD2. V lost 5 bases, J lost 5 bases, and 4 bases stayed unmatched. Germline-derived CDR1 and CDR2 are SGDLS and YYNGEE. This CDR3 spans 14 amino acids. CDR3 protein: CASRRLAGDNEQFF. The CDR3 DNA reads as TGTGCCAGCAGGAGACTAGCGGGCGACAATGAGCAGTTCTTC.

This clone was seen a few times. The genes are TRBV2 and TRBJ2-7; possibly TRBD1 for D (5 bases). This CDR3 has 15 residues. V lost 11 bases to trimming and J lost 0 bases, with 20 bases between them. Germline-derived CDR1 and CDR2 are SNHLY and FYNNEI. The CDR3 sequence: CAGQGRSSSSYEQYF. The CDR3 region has the DNA TGTGCCGGGCAGGGCAGATCTTCAAGCTCCTACGAGCAGTACTTC.

V and J are TRBV30 and TRBJ1-1, with 10 nucleotides matching TRBD1. J was trimmed by 10 bases and V by 8 bases; bases with no gene match: 13. CDR1 is GTSNPN and CDR2 is SVGIG in the germline V gene (reference sequence). This CDR3 comprises 13 residues. CDR3 sequence (DNA): TGTGCCCTAGACAGGGGGCGATCTGGCGGAGCTTTCTTT. Protein: CALDRGRSGGAFF.

The J gene is TRBJ2-4, the V gene TRBV30, with TRBD2 identical over 9 bases. V was clipped by 3 bases and J by 6 bases; unmatched bases: 6. The V gene's germline CDR1 is GTSNPN and CDR2 SVGIG (reference sequence). The CDR3 runs to 14 residues. The CDR3 DNA reads as TGTGCCTGGAGGAAAGCGGGGGGTCTAAACATTCAGTACTTC. Amino acid sequence: CAWRKAGGLNIQYF.

This clone was recorded once. This chain connects TRBV6-4 to TRBJ1-2; TRBD1 is a possible D gene (5 bases). V shed 4 bases and J shed 6 bases, with 18 bases lying between them. CDR1 and CDR2 from the germline V gene are MRHNA and SNTAGT. The CDR3 extends over 15 amino acids. Here the CDR3 reads CASSATGAGFNGYTF. CDR3 DNA: TGTGCCAGCAGTGCCACCGGGGCAGGGTTTAATGGCTACACCTTC.

V and J are TRBV5-1 and TRBJ1-2; D perhaps matches TRBD1 (5 bases). Germline loops: CDR1 SGHRS, CDR2 YFSETQ. This CDR3 is built from 14 residues. Trimming pared 2 bases from V and 1 base from J, leaving 9 bases between. The DNA of the CDR3 is TGCGCCAGCAGCTTCGACAGACTTAACTATGGCTACACCTTC. Translating it yields CASSFDRLNYGYTF.

This clone was counted a single time. No DNA is shown, since the ends of the CDR3 on it are uncertain; the CDR3 is the one TCRdb lists. V gene TRBV6-5 combines with J gene TRBJ1-4. The germline V gene encodes CDR1 MNHEY and CDR2 SVGAGI. The CDR3 is 12 residues long, ends included. The CDR3 protein is CASSSSNEKLFF.

V and J are TRBV5-1 and TRBJ2-2; 7 bases match TRBD1. This CDR3 spans 15 amino acids. Germline V gives CDR1 SGHRS, CDR2 YFSETQ. V shed 2 bases and J 1 base; nucleotides not matched to a gene: 2. The CDR3 nucleotides are TGCGCCAGCAGCTTCGGACAGGAGAACACCGGGGAGCTGTTTTTT. This translates into CASSFGQENTGELFF.

The chain employs TRBV30 and TRBJ1-1; D gene unclear. V was pared by 1 base and J by 4 bases, with 16 bases between. Germline assignment: CDR1 GTSNPN and CDR2 SVGIG (reference sequence). The length of the CDR3 is 15 residues. CDR3 protein: CAWSGQPQKGTEAFF. Here the CDR3 DNA reads TGTGCCTGGAGTGGTCAACCTCAAAAGGGCACTGAAGCTTTCTTT.

The chain has TRBV6-2 or TRBV6-3 and TRBJ1-1; TRBD1 is a possible D gene (5 bases). Between the trimmed V and J ends, which lost 5 bases and 6 bases, there was a span of 13 bases. The germline gives CDR1 MNHEY, CDR2 SVGEGT. This CDR3 contains 13 residues. The CDR3 protein is CASSPREKSEAFF. The CDR3 nucleotides are TGTGCCAGCAGTCCCAGGGAAAAATCTGAAGCTTTCTTT.

The CDR3 spells CASSLDLERETTGELFF. The CDR3 DNA reads TGTGCCAGCAGCTTAGATCTGGAGCGGGAGACCACCGGGGAGCTGTTTTTT. This chain links TRBV11-2 with TRBJ2-2; TRBD2 matches 8 bases. CDR3 length: 17 residues. V lost 0 bases, J lost 4 bases, and 7 bases stayed unmatched. Germline loops: CDR1 SGHAT, CDR2 FQNNGV.

The chain joins TRBV7-9 to TRBJ1-6; no definite D call. The V end lost 5 bases, the J end lost 9 bases, and 8 bases lay between the germline ends. Germline CDR1 reads SEHNR; CDR2 reads FQNEAQ (reference sequence). The CDR3 spans 12 residues. CDR3 protein: CASSPSASPLHF. DNA for the CDR3: TGTGCCAGCAGCCCATCCGCTTCACCCCTCCACTTT.